The 2 T cell receptor beta chains presented below share a single source sample, sequenced in a study of molecular identifiers for immune sequencing clone quantification. One entry per CDR3 protein, called by TCRdb with MiXCR from the PCR reads. This sample has tens of thousands of distinct CDR3 sequences; 20% to 25% occur once, and the top ten carry around 0.98%. The sequencing input was naive CD8+ T cells from blood, with Jurkat cell RNA spiked in. The subset here: FACS-sorted CD8+CD4-CCR7+CD45RA+ naive T cells. Receptors were obtained from a human donor in good health. Some libraries in this study had Jurkat cell RNA spiked in.

J is TRBJ2-5 and V is TRBV2; a possible D gene is TRBD1 (6 bases). CDR3 size: 15 residues. Germline CDR1 is SNHLY and CDR2 is FYNNEI. The V end was cut by 7 bases, the J end by 3 bases, with 18 bases between. This CDR3 is CASTDPGTYEETQYF. Here the CDR3 DNA reads TGTGCCAGCACAGACCCCGGGACATATGAAGAGACCCAGTACTTC.

In this sample, this clonotype turned up a few times. V and J are TRBV19 and TRBJ2-2, with 9 positions matching TRBD1. CDR1 LNHDA and CDR2 SQIVND come from the germline V gene (reference sequence). There are 15 residues in the CDR3. The V and J ends lost 5 bases and 4 bases, in that order; junction bases with no gene match: 5. For the CDR3, the DNA is TGTGCCAGTAGTGACCCGACAGGGGGCACCGGGGAGCTGTTTTTT. This encodes CASSDPTGGTGELFF.